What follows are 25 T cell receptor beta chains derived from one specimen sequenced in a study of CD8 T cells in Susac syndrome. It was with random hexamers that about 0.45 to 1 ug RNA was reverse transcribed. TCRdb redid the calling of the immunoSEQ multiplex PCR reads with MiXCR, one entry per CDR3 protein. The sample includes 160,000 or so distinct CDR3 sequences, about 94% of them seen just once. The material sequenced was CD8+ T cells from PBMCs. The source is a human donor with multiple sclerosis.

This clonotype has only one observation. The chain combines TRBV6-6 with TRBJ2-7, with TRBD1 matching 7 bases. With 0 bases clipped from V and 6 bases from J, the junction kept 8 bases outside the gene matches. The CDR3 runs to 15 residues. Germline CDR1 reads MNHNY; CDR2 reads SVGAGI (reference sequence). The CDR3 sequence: CASSYSTGTVVEQYF. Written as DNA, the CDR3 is TGTGCCAGCAGTTACTCGACAGGGACCGTCGTCGAGCAGTACTTC.

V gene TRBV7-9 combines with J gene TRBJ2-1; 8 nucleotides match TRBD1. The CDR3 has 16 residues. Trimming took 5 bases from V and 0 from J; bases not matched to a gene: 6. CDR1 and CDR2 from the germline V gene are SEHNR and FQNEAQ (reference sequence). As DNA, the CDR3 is TGTGCCAGCAGCACGGGACAGGAGAGCTCCTACAATGAGCAGTTCTTC. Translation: CASSTGQESSYNEQFF. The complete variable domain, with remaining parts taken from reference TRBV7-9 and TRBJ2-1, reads DTGVSQNPRHKITKRGQNVTFRCDPISEHNRLYWYRQTLGQGPEFLTYFQNEAQLEKSRLLSDRFSAERPKGSFSTLEIQRTEQGDSAMYLCASSTGQESSYNEQFFGPGTRLTVL.

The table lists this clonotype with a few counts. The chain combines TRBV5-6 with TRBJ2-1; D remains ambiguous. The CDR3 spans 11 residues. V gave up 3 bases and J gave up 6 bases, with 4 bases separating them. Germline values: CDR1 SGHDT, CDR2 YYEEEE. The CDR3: CASSSSNEQFF. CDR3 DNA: TGTGCCAGCAGCTCGAGCAATGAGCAGTTCTTC.

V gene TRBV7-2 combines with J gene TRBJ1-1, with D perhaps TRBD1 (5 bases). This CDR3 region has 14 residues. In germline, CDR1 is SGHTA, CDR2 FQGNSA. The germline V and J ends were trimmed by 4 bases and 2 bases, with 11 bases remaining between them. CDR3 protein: CASSSRDRNTEAFF. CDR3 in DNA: TGTGCCAGCAGCTCCCGGGACCGAAACACTGAAGCTTTCTTT.

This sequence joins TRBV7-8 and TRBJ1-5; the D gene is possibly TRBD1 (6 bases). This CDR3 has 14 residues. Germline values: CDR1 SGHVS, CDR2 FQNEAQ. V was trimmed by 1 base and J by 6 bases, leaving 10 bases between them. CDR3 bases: TGTGCCAGCAGCTTAGGCGGGGGCAGTCAGCCCCAGCATTTT. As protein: CASSLGGGSQPQHF.

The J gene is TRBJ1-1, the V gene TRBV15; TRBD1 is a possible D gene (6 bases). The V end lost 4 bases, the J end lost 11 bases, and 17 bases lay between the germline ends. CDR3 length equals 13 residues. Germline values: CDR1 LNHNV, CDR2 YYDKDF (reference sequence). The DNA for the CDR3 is TGTGCCACCAGCACCAGGCCGGGGGGGCAGGCTTTCTTT. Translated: CATSTRPGGQAFF.

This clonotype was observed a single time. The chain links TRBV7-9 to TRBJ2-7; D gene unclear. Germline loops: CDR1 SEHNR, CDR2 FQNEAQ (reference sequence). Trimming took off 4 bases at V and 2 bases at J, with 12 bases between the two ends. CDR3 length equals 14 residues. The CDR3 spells CASSSPATPYEQYF. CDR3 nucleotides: TGTGCCAGCAGCTCGCCAGCAACACCCTACGAGCAGTACTTC.

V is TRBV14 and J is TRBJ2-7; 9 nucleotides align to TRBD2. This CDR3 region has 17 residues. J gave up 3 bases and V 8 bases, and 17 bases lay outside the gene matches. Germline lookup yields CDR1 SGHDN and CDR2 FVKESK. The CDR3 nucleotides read TGTGCCAGCTCCACCGGAGCGGGGGGTACACGGAGCTACGAGCAGTACTTC. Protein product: CASSTGAGGTRSYEQYF.

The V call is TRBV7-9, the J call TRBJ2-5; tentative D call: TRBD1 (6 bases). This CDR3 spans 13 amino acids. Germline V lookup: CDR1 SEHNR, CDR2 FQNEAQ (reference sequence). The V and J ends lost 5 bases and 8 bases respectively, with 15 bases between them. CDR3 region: CASSQQGPVTQYF. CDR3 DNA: TGTGCCAGCAGCCAACAGGGACCTGTTACCCAGTACTTC. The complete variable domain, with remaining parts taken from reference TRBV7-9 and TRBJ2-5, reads DTGVSQNPRHKITKRGQNVTFRCDPISEHNRLYWYRQTLGQGPEFLTYFQNEAQLEKSRLLSDRFSAERPKGSFSTLEIQRTEQGDSAMYLCASSQQGPVTQYFGPGTRLLVL.

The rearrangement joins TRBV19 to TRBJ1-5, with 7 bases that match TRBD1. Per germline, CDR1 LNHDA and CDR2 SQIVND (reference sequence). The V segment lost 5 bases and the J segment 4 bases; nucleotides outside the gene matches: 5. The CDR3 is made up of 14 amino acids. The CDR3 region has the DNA TGTGCCAGTAGTCCCAGGGACAGTAATCAGCCCCAGCATTTT. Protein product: CASSPRDSNQPQHF.

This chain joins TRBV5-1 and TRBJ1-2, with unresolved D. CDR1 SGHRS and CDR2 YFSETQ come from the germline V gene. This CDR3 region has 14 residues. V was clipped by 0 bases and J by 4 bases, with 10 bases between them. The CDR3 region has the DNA TGCGCCAGCAGCTTGGGGAGGGCACTCTATGGCTACACCTTC. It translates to CASSLGRALYGYTF.

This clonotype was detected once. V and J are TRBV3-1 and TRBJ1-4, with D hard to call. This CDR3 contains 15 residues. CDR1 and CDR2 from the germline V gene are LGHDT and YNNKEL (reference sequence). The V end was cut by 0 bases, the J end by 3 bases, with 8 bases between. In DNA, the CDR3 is TGTGCCAGCAGCCAAGATTTCACAGCTAATGAAAAACTGTTTTTT. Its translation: CASSQDFTANEKLFF.

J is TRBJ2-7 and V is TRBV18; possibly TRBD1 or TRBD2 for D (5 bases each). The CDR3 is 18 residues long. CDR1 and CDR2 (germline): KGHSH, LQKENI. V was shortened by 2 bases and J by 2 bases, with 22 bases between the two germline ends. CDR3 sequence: CASSPWTEGGANPYEQYF. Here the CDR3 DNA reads TGTGCCAGCTCACCATGGACCGAGGGTGGGGCGAATCCCTACGAGCAGTACTTC.

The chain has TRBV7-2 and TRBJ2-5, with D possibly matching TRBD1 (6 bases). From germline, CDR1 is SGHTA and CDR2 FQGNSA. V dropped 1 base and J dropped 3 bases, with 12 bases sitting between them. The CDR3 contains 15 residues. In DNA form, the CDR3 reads TGTGCCAGCAGCTTAGGATGGGCAGGGGAAGAGACCCAGTACTTC. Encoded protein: CASSLGWAGEETQYF.

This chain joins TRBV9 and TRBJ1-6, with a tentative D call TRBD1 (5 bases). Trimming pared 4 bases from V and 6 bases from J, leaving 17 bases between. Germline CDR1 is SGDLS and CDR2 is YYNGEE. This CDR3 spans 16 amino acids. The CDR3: CASSLGGKTSNSPLHF. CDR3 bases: TGTGCCAGCAGCCTGGGGGGAAAGACGAGTAATTCACCCCTCCACTTT.

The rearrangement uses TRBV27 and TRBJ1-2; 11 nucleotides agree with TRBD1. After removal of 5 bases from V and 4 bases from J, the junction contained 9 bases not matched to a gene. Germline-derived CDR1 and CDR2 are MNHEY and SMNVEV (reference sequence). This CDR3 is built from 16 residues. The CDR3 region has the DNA TGTGCCAGCAGTCCCTTAGTGGGACAGGGGGTCTATGGCTACACCTTC. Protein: CASSPLVGQGVYGYTF.

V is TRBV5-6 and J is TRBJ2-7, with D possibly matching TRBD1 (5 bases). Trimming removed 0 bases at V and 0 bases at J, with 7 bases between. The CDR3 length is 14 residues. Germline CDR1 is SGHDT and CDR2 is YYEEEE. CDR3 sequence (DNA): TGTGCCAGCAGCTTGGAAGGGGTCTCCTACGAGCAGTACTTC. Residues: CASSLEGVSYEQYF. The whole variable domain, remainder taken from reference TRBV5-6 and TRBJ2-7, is DAGVTQSPTHLIKTRGQQVTLRCSPKSGHDTVSWYQQALGQGPQFIFQYYEEEERQRGNFPDRFSGHQFPNYSSELNVNALLLGDSALYLCASSLEGVSYEQYFGPGTRLTVT.

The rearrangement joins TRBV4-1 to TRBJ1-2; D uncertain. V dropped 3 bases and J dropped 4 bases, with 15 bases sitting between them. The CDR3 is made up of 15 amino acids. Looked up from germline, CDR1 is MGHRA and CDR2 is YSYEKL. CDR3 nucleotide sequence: TGCGCCAGCAGCCAGCTTGAGACGGTTACCTATGGCTACACCTTC. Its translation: CASSQLETVTYGYTF.

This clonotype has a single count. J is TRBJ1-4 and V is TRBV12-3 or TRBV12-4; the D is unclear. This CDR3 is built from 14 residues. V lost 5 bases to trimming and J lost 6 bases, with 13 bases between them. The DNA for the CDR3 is TGTGCCAGCAGTCTCGGACTTAGGGATGAAAAACTGTTTTTT. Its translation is CASSLGLRDEKLFF.

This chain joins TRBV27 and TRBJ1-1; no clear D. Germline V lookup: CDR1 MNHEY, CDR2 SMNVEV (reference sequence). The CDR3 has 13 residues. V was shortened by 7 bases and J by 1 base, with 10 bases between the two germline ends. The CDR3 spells CASNFRGNTEAFF. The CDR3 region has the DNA TGTGCCAGCAATTTCCGTGGGAACACTGAAGCTTTCTTT.

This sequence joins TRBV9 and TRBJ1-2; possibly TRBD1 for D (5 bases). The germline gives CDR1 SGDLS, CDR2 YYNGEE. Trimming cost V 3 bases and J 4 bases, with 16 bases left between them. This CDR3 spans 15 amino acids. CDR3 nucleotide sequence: TGTGCCAGCAGCGACGGACCCCGAGGGACCTATGGCTACACCTTC. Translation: CASSDGPRGTYGYTF.

This chain's CDR3 is CASSPDFYGYTF. CDR3 sequence (DNA): TGTGCCAGCAGTCCCGACTTCTATGGCTACACCTTC. The chain is built from TRBV12-3 or TRBV12-4 and TRBJ1-2; D gene uncertain. The CDR3 consists of 12 residues. Trimming took 5 bases from V and 4 from J, leaving 8 bases between them.

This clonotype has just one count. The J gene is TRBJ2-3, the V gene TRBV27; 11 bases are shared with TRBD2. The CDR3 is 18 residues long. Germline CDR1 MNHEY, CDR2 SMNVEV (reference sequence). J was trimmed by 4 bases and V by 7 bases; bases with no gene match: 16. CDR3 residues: CASTQLAGADRRSDTQYF. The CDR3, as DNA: TGTGCCAGCACCCAACTAGCGGGGGCCGATAGGAGATCAGATACGCAGTATTTT.

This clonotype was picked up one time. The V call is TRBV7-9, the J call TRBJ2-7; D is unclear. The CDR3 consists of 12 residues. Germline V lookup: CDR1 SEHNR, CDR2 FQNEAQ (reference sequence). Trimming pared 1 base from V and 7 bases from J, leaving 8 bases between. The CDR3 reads CASSLGYNEQYF. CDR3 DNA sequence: TGTGCCAGCAGCTTAGGTTATAATGAGCAGTACTTC.

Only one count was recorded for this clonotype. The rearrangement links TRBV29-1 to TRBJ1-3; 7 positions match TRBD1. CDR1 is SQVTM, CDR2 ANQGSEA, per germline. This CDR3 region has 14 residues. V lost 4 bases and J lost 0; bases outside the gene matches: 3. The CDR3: CSVVPGGSGNTIYF. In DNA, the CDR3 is TGCAGCGTTGTTCCAGGGGGCTCTGGAAACACCATATATTTT.